What follows describes a single T cell receptor (beta chain). The data are from a study of blood T cell repertoires in COVID-19. About the research overall: COVID-19 samples collected from the United States, Italy and Spain covered acute and convalescent phases. T cells, B-cell-depleted T cells, or PBMCs supplied cDNA or gDNA.

Authors' methods: Estimation of nucleated cell counts relied on the amplification of reference gene primers. Method: immunoSEQ multiplex PCR; TCRdb's copy keeps in-frame clones and lacks some. V, J and clone size are those of that table, while D and trimming were read from the DNA. The sample records under 250,000 clones, 86% being singletons. The CDR3 spans 17 residues. Germline CDR1 and CDR2: SGHAT and FQNNGV. V lost 3 bases and J 0 bases, leaving 17 bases between the germline ends. This sequence joins TRBV11-2 and TRBJ1-2; D unclear. Sequencing input: peripheral blood. The clonotype originates from a woman aged 55 to 70 who had recovered from COVID-19. The CDR3 loop reads CASSLGLPPNPNYGYTF. In DNA form, the CDR3 reads TGTGCCAGCAGCTTGGGCCTCCCCCCTAACCCTAACTATGGCTACACCTTC.